This is a list of T cell receptor beta chains from one sample in a study of blood T cell repertoires in COVID-19. Sequenced by immunoSEQ multiplex PCR; TCRdb stores in-frame clones only, minus some. This sample has more than 200,000 clones, with nearly 90% found just once. Sequenced: PBMCs or T cells enriched from blood (not recorded which). The source of these receptors is a man aged 25 to 40 who had recovered from COVID-19. Both conserved end residues are part of each CDR3. The D gene is left open where the match is weak. Clone size is not always given. Where it is, it says once, few, many or a class for expanded clones.

D gene | J gene | V gene | clone size | CDR3 DNA | CDR3 protein
TRBD2 | TRBJ2-1 | TRBV19 | NA | TGTGCCAGTAGGGGGACTAGCGCCTACAATGAGCAGTTCTTC | CASRGTSAYNEQFF
NA | TRBJ1-6 | TRBV19 | NA | TGTGCCAGTAGTACCACAGAGTCCCTCCACTTT | CASSTTESLHF
NA | TRBJ1-4 | TRBV7-2 | NA | TGTGCCAGCACTCTAAAATTAGGGGGGGGTGAAAAACTGTTTTTT | CASTLKLGGGEKLFF
TRBD2 | TRBJ2-3 | TRBV7-2 | NA | TGTGCCAGCAGCTTGGTGGCGGGGGGGTGGTCAGATACGCAGTATTTT | CASSLVAGGWSDTQYF
TRBD1 | TRBJ1-1 | TRBV29-1 | NA | TGCAGCGTTGACCGGGGACAGCCGAACACTGAAGCTTTCTTT | CSVDRGQPNTEAFF
NA | TRBJ2-1 | TRBV6-5 | NA | TGTGCCAGCAGTTACTTGGCGGGCTCCTACAATGAGCAGTTCTTC | CASSYLAGSYNEQFF
NA | TRBJ1-4 | TRBV3-1/TRBV3-2 | NA | TGTGCCAGCAGCCAGGGACAAGTAGGGAAACTGTTTTTT | CASSQGQVGKLFF
NA | TRBJ1-6 | TRBV28 | NA | TGTGCCAGCAGTTTTGATGACAGGAATTCACCCCTCCACTTT | CASSFDDRNSPLHF
NA | TRBJ1-2 | TRBV28 | NA | TGTGCCAGCAGTTGGGGGGGTGGGAACTATGGCTACACCTTC | CASSWGGGNYGYTF
TRBD2 | TRBJ2-1 | TRBV3-1/TRBV3-2 | NA | TGTGCCAGCAGCCAAGGGCTAGCGGGAGGGCGATCGGGTAATGAGCAGTTCTTC | CASSQGLAGGRSGNEQFF
NA | TRBJ2-3 | TRBV2 | NA | TGTGCCAGCAATGCGGAAGAGCGAGATACGCAGTATTTT | CASNAEERDTQYF
NA | TRBJ2-1 | TRBV4-3 | NA | TGCGCCAGCAGCCAAGAATTCGGGTGGAATGAGCAGTTCTTC | CASSQEFGWNEQFF
NA | TRBJ2-1 | TRBV3-1/TRBV3-2 | NA | TGTGCCAGCAGCCAATTGTCTGTGTCCTATATCGAGCCTGAGCAGTTCTTC | CASSQLSVSYIEPEQFF
NA | TRBJ2-7 | TRBV21-1 | NA | TGTGCCAGCAGCAAAATCGAGGGAAAAATTACGAGATCAAAGCAGTACTTC | CASSKIEGKITRSKQYF
NA | TRBJ2-3 | TRBV6-5 | NA | TGTGCCAGCAGACTAGGAAATTCCGATACGCAGTATTTT | CASRLGNSDTQYF
NA | TRBJ2-5 | TRBV6-5 | once | TGTGCCAGCAGTTACCGGACACCTCAAGAGACCCAGTACTTC | CASSYRTPQETQYF
NA | TRBJ2-3 | TRBV5-1 | NA | TGCGCCAGCAGCTTGGCCGAACGACTGACCACAGATACGCAGTATTTT | CASSLAERLTTDTQYF
TRBD1 | TRBJ2-5 | TRBV4-1 | medium-sized | TGCGCCAGCAGCCCGCGACAGGGAGAAGAGACCCAGTACTTC | CASSPRQGEETQYF
TRBD2 | TRBJ2-5 | TRBV11-2 | NA | TGTGCCAGCAGCTTAGAGTACGGGACTACGGGGCGGAAAGAGACCCAGTACTTC | CASSLEYGTTGRKETQYF
TRBD2 | TRBJ2-7 | TRBV29-1 | NA | TGCAGCGTTCGACTAGCGGGGGTATACTACGAGCAGTACTTC | CSVRLAGVYYEQYF
TRBD2 | TRBJ2-1 | TRBV11-2 | NA | TGTGCCAGCAGCGTTCAAACTAGCGGGGCCCAGCTCTTC | CASSVQTSGAQLF
NA | TRBJ1-5 | TRBV3-1/TRBV3-2 | NA | TGTGCCAGCAGCCAAGGGAGGGTACGTCAGCCCCAGCATTTT | CASSQGRVRQPQHF
NA | TRBJ1-4 | TRBV5-8 | NA | TGTGCCAGCAGGTTATACTACGGGATTGCTAATGAAAAACTGTTTTTT | CASRLYYGIANEKLFF
TRBD2 | TRBJ2-7 | TRBV5-1 | NA | TGCGCCAGCAGCTTGGGGACTAGCGGGAGTCACTATAACTCGTTC | CASSLGTSGSHYNSF
TRBD2 | TRBJ2-2 | TRBV4-3 | NA | TGCGCCAGCAGCCGAACTTTAGTTCGGGGGGGGTCCGGGGAGCTGTTTTTT | CASSRTLVRGGSGELFF
TRBD1 | TRBJ2-1 | TRBV9 | NA | TGTGCCAGCAGCGGATTGGGGACTCCGGGACAGGGCCTAGCTAGCTCCTACAATGAGCAGTTCTTC | CASSGLGTPGQGLASSYNEQFF
TRBD1 | TRBJ2-7 | TRBV6-2/TRBV6-3 | NA | TGTGCCAGCAGCCGCGATAGGACAGGGGGATTCGAGCAGTACTTC | CASSRDRTGGFEQYF
NA | TRBJ2-5 | TRBV7-9 | NA | TGTGCCAGCATGGGAGCGGAAGAGACCCAGTACTTC | CASMGAEETQYF
NA | TRBJ1-4 | TRBV2 | once | TGTGCCAGCCTCGTGTCCGCAGGGAAGACTAATGAAAAACTGTTTTTT | CASLVSAGKTNEKLFF
NA | TRBJ1-2 | TRBV7-2 | NA | TGTGCCAGCAGCTTATTAGCTCCCTATGGCTACACCTTC | CASSLLAPYGYTF